This T cell receptor (beta chain) was recovered during a study of post-analysis software for immune sequencing data. The library was made from cDNA and included unique molecular identifiers. TCRdb reprocessed the PCR reads with MiXCR, giving one entry per CDR3 protein. The profile shows roughly 180,000 distinct CDR3 sequences, around 28% of them singletons. With 6 bases removed from V and 2 bases from J, the gap between germline ends came to 14 bases. CDR3 length equals 14 residues. CDR1 is SGHRS and CDR2 is YFSETQ in the germline V gene. This clonotype was detected only a few times. Its antigen is currently unknown. Study results and caveats: Four or five TRBV segments, TRBV5-6, TRBV5-1 and TRBV20-1 among them, were found more frequent in patients than controls. Samples sharing a preparation batch grouped tightly together when assessed by F measure.

Sequenced material: blood. The receptor comes from a girl between 10 and 17 years old with multiple sclerosis. The rearrangement links TRBV5-1 to TRBJ1-2; possibly TRBD1 for D (6 bases). CDR3 in amino acids: CASTWDKSNYGYTF. Here the CDR3 DNA reads TGCGCCAGCACCTGGGACAAAAGCAACTATGGCTACACCTTC.